Below, 30 T cell receptor beta chains from the same sample are listed, as sequenced in a study of blood T cells in healthy people across ages. Together with a sample-barcoded 5' primer, a J-beta primer mix was included in a second PCR lasting about 7 to 12 cycles. TCRdb ran MiXCR on the 5' RACE reads and lists one entry per CDR3 protein. The sample consists of some 670,000 distinct CDR3 sequences, more than 45% of them appearing once. Sequenced: blood. These receptors all come from a woman older than 75 in good health.

The chain employs TRBV27 and TRBJ1-2; no definite D call. Trimming removed 5 bases from V and 3 bases from J, with 16 bases in between. Germline V gene data show CDR1 as MNHEY and CDR2 as SMNVEV (reference sequence). The CDR3 sequence is 15 residues long. The CDR3 loop is CASSPARENHYGYTF. The CDR3 DNA reads as TGTGCCAGCAGTCCTGCGCGGGAGAACCACTATGGCTACACCTTC.

The gene calls are TRBV7-2 and TRBJ2-2; D not certain. This CDR3 has 17 amino acids. V gave up 5 bases and J gave up 4 bases, with 20 bases separating them. Germline V lookup: CDR1 SGHTA, CDR2 FQGNSA. Here the CDR3 reads CASSTHPIGWGTGELFF. DNA of the CDR3: TGTGCCAGCAGCACACACCCCATCGGCTGGGGCACCGGGGAGCTGTTTTTT. Looking up the rest from reference TRBV7-2 and TRBJ2-2 gives the full variable domain: GAGVSQSPSNKVTEKGKDVELRCDPISGHTALYWYRQSLGQGLEFLIYFQGNSAPDKSGLPSDRFSAERTGGSVSTLTIQRTQQEDSAVYLCASSTHPIGWGTGELFFGEGSRLTVL.

The chain carries TRBV29-1 and TRBJ2-3; a weak D match, TRBD2 (7 bases). CDR1 is SQVTM and CDR2 is ANQGSEA in the germline V gene. The CDR3 is 16 amino acids. The V and J ends lost 3 bases and 2 bases respectively, with 18 bases between them. The CDR3 sequence is CSVEPSGGHLTDTQYF. CDR3 coding DNA: TGCAGCGTTGAGCCCTCGGGGGGACACCTCACAGATACGCAGTATTTT.

The V gene is TRBV7-2, the J gene TRBJ1-1; D call uncertain. Germline CDR1 is SGHTA and CDR2 is FQGNSA. V was trimmed by 2 bases and J by 8 bases, leaving 15 bases between them. The CDR3 runs to 14 residues. The CDR3 DNA reads as TGTGCCAGCAGCTTACGGGGAAGGAGCGGGGAAGCTTTCTTT. Protein: CASSLRGRSGEAFF.

This clonotype was counted a few times. V gene TRBV6-6 combines with J gene TRBJ1-5; a possible D gene is TRBD1 (5 bases). Trimming took off 4 bases at V and 0 bases at J, with 16 bases between the two ends. This CDR3 is 17 amino acids long. Germline V CDR1 and CDR2: MNHNY, SVGAGI (reference sequence). CDR3 loop: CASSSADIPSSNQPQHF. The CDR3 nucleotides read TGTGCCAGCAGTTCCGCGGACATCCCCTCTAGCAATCAGCCCCAGCATTTT.

This chain uses TRBV7-9 with TRBJ2-1, with D unresolved. The CDR3 length is 12 residues. CDR1 and CDR2 from the germline V gene are SEHNR and FQNEAQ (reference sequence). Trimming pared 5 bases from V and 5 bases from J, leaving 7 bases between. CDR3 residues: CASSDRDNEQFF. Written as DNA, the CDR3 is TGTGCCAGCAGCGATAGAGACAATGAGCAGTTCTTC.

CDR3 nucleotide sequence: TGTGCCAGCAGTTTTAGGGGGCGCCACAATGAGCAGTTCTTC. It specifies CASSFRGRHNEQFF. The V and J genes are TRBV6-5 and TRBJ2-1; TRBD1 matches 7 bases. Germline V CDR1 and CDR2: MNHEY, SVGAGI. The CDR3 has 14 amino acids. Unmatched junction bases numbered 5, after V lost 4 bases and J lost 5 bases.

This clonotype was recorded at least ten times. This chain joins TRBV20-1 and TRBJ2-1, with 9 nucleotides matching TRBD2. The CDR3 consists of 15 residues. The V and J ends lost 6 bases and 0 bases, in that order; junction bases with no gene match: 6. The germline V gene encodes CDR1 DFQATT and CDR2 SNEGSKA (reference sequence). CDR3 sequence (DNA): TGCAGTGCCCCCTGGCGGGAGGGCTCCTACAATGAGCAGTTCTTC. Protein: CSAPWREGSYNEQFF.

On this clonotype: A read error may be the cause here, since a much bigger clone is one base away. In nucleotides, the CDR3 is TGTGCCAGCAGCGTAATGGCTAGTTCCTACAATGAGCAGTACTTC. This codes for CASSVMASSYNEQYF. The chain couples TRBV9 to TRBJ2-1, with D hard to call. The end of the DNA fits TRBJ2-7 better, so the J call may be wrong. The CDR3 consists of 15 residues. The V gene's germline CDR1 is SGDLS and CDR2 YYNGEE.

To note about this clonotype: Just one base apart from a much larger clone, this may be a read error. This is likely a read error, given that the CDR3 carries no conserved phenylalanine or tryptophan at its end. This chain links TRBV12-3 or TRBV12-4 with TRBJ2-7; no clear D gene. Trimming pared 6 bases from V and 7 bases from J, leaving 13 bases between. This CDR3 region has 12 residues. CDR3 amino acids: CASSSGAREQYL. As DNA, the CDR3 is TGTGCCAGCAGCTCAGGAGCTAGGGAGCAGTACTTG.

This chain links TRBV28 with TRBJ1-2, with D uncertain. V was shortened by 5 bases and J by 4 bases, with 14 bases between the two germline ends. The CDR3 totals 14 residues. Germline V lookup: CDR1 MDHEN, CDR2 SYDVKM. CDR3 nucleotide sequence: TGTGCCAGCAGTCTTGAAAACCGAGCCTATGGCTACACCTTC. This gives the protein CASSLENRAYGYTF.

This clonotype was observed a handful of times. The chain joins TRBV7-8 to TRBJ2-3, with 10 bases identical to TRBD2. The CDR3 sequence is 15 residues long. Per germline, CDR1 SGHVS and CDR2 FQNEAQ. V was clipped by 6 bases and J by 8 bases; unmatched bases: 11. The CDR3 DNA is TGTGCCAGCAGTTCCGGGGCTAGCGGGGGATTTACGCAGTATTTT. This gives the protein CASSSGASGGFTQYF.

This clonotype has just a few counts. V usage is TRBV10-2 and J usage is TRBJ1-5; D perhaps matches TRBD1 (5 bases). The CDR3 sequence is 14 residues long. V lost 3 bases and J 5 bases, leaving 11 bases between the germline ends. CDR1 is WSHSY, CDR2 SAAADI, per germline. CDR3 sequence: CASSDVGPDQPQHF. The DNA for the CDR3 is TGCGCCAGCAGTGATGTGGGGCCGGATCAGCCCCAGCATTTT.

J is TRBJ2-7 and V is TRBV3-1; 8 bases are a match to TRBD1. Looked up from germline, CDR1 is LGHDT and CDR2 is YNNKEL (reference sequence). There are 15 residues in the CDR3. The J segment lost 7 bases and the V segment lost 5 bases, leaving 13 bases of the junction unmatched. The CDR3 loop is CASSKQGGTYNEQYF. The CDR3 coding sequence is TGTGCCAGCAGCAAACAGGGGGGCACCTACAATGAGCAGTACTTC.

A single count supports this clonotype. V and J are TRBV29-1 and TRBJ1-5, with a tentative D call TRBD1 (5 bases). CDR1 and CDR2 (germline): SQVTM, ANQGSEA. The CDR3 sequence is 11 residues long. The DNA of the CDR3 is TGCGGGGCAGGGTCTTATCAGCCCCAGCATTTT. Translation gives CGAGSYQPQHF.

J is TRBJ2-7 and V is TRBV29-1; 8 bases line up with TRBD1. The J segment lost 4 bases and the V segment lost 5 bases, leaving 16 bases of the junction unmatched. Germline loops: CDR1 SQVTM, CDR2 ANQGSEA. The CDR3 covers 16 residues. CDR3 in DNA: TGCAGCGTTCTGACAGGGGACGGACCAAGACTTTACGAGCAGTACTTC. This encodes CSVLTGDGPRLYEQYF.

V gene TRBV20-1 combines with J gene TRBJ2-3; 12 nucleotides match TRBD2. CDR1 DFQATT and CDR2 SNEGSKA come from the germline V gene (reference sequence). The CDR3 runs 16 residues. The V and J ends lost 2 bases and 4 bases, in that order; junction bases with no gene match: 7. The CDR3 DNA reads as TGCAGTGCTAGACCAAACCTAGCGGGGGGGTCAGATACGCAGTATTTT. Translation: CSARPNLAGGSDTQYF.

This clonotype turned up a few times. The rearrangement joins TRBV20-1 to TRBJ2-7; TRBD2 aligns across 7 bases. V lost 0 bases to trimming and J lost 4 bases; unmatched junction nucleotides: 9. The CDR3 runs to 15 residues. Germline CDR1 DFQATT, CDR2 SNEGSKA (reference sequence). The CDR3 protein is CSARDPGGPFYEQYF. CDR3 coding DNA: TGCAGTGCTAGAGATCCGGGGGGACCCTTTTACGAGCAGTACTTC.

The V and J genes are TRBV6-5 and TRBJ2-1, with TRBD1 identical over 7 bases. The CDR3 runs to 15 residues. Germline V gives CDR1 MNHEY, CDR2 SVGAGI. V shed 1 base and J 4 bases; nucleotides not matched to a gene: 4. The CDR3 nucleotides read TGTGCCAGCAGTTACTTAGGGACAGCATACAATGAGCAGTTCTTC. Translating it yields CASSYLGTAYNEQFF.

Comments on this clonotype: This clone may be a read error of a much larger clone one base away. This sequence joins TRBV2 and TRBJ2-5; D remains unclear. The J call is uncertain, as TRBJ2-1 better fits the DNA end. CDR1 is SNHLY, CDR2 FYNNEI, per germline. The CDR3 is 11 amino acids. Here the CDR3 reads CATAYQETQFF. In nucleotides, the CDR3 is TGTGCCACTGCGTACCAAGAGACCCAGTTCTTC.

V gene TRBV4-3 combines with J gene TRBJ2-7, with 9 bases aligning to TRBD2. With the DNA end fitting TRBJ2-5 better, the J assignment may be wrong. Looked up from germline, CDR1 is LGHNA and CDR2 is YSLEER. This CDR3 has 16 residues. CDR3 sequence (DNA): TGCGCCAGCAGCCAAGTTGTAGCGGGGGTTGGTGAGACCCAGTACTTC. It is translated as CASSQVVAGVGETQYF.

This clonotype was counted once. The gene calls are TRBV30 and TRBJ2-4, with TRBD2 identical over 7 bases. This CDR3 region has 13 residues. The ends lost 7 bases at V and 4 bases at J; junction bases unmatched: 7. Germline-derived CDR1 and CDR2 are GTSNPN and SVGIG (reference sequence). CDR3 region: CASGREGKNIQYF. As DNA, the CDR3 is TGTGCCTCGGGGAGGGAGGGTAAAAACATTCAGTACTTC.

This clonotype has a count of ten or more. The rearrangement joins TRBV20-1 to TRBJ2-1; D possibly corresponds to TRBD1 (6 bases). This CDR3 has 13 residues. Germline-derived CDR1 and CDR2 are DFQATT and SNEGSKA (reference sequence). Trimming left V 6 bases short and J 4 bases short, with 13 bases between. The CDR3, as DNA: TGCAGTGCCCCAGGAACAGGGTACAATGAGCAGTTCTTC. It translates to CSAPGTGYNEQFF.

At least ten counts were recorded for this clonotype. The rearrangement links TRBV9 to TRBJ2-1, with 9 bases matching TRBD2. V was pared by 4 bases and J by 2 bases, with 4 bases of the junction left unmatched. CDR1 is SGDLS, CDR2 YYNGEE, per germline. The CDR3 is 15 amino acids. This CDR3 is CASSPGTSPYNEQFF. Here the CDR3 DNA reads TGTGCCAGCAGCCCCGGGACTAGCCCCTACAATGAGCAGTTCTTC.

This chain uses TRBV28 with TRBJ2-1; D perhaps matches TRBD2 (6 bases). The ends were cut back, 4 bases at V and 9 bases at J, with 22 bases in the middle. CDR3 length equals 16 residues. Per germline, CDR1 MDHEN and CDR2 SYDVKM. This CDR3 is CASSSPRTTFPSEQFF. In DNA, the CDR3 is TGTGCCAGCAGTTCCCCCAGGACTACCTTTCCATCTGAGCAGTTCTTC.

The chain uses TRBV29-1 and TRBJ2-3; D call uncertain. The CDR3 is 13 residues long. CDR1 is SQVTM, CDR2 ANQGSEA, per germline. The V end lost 7 bases, the J end lost 2 bases, and 13 bases lay between the germline ends. The CDR3 region has the DNA TGCAGCGCCGCGAAGGACCCCACAGATACGCAGTATTTT. Its protein product is CSAAKDPTDTQYF.

The rearrangement joins TRBV20-1 to TRBJ2-1; TRBD1 agrees at 7 bases. Per germline, CDR1 DFQATT and CDR2 SNEGSKA (reference sequence). V shed 4 bases and J 13 bases; nucleotides not matched to a gene: 19. This CDR3 comprises 15 residues. This CDR3 reads CSANTGTDIQETQFF. As DNA, the CDR3 is TGCAGTGCTAACACCGGGACAGACATCCAAGAGACCCAGTTCTTC.

This chain links TRBV7-9 with TRBJ1-5; TRBD1 is a possible D gene (5 bases). V shed 1 base and J shed 5 bases, with 12 bases lying between them. Germline V gives CDR1 SEHNR, CDR2 FQNEAQ (reference sequence). The CDR3 loop spans 15 amino acids. The CDR3 loop reads CASSLDAGIHQPQHF. CDR3 coding DNA: TGTGCCAGCAGCTTAGACGCAGGGATCCATCAGCCCCAGCATTTT.

The chain is built from TRBV13 and TRBJ2-1; D is unresolved. The length of the CDR3 is 13 residues. Germline assignment: CDR1 PRHDT and CDR2 FYEKMQ (reference sequence). V lost 5 bases and J 13 bases, leaving 18 bases between the germline ends. This CDR3 reads CASSLLASSDQFF. The CDR3 coding sequence is TGTGCCAGCAGCCTCCTTGCGAGTTCGGACCAGTTCTTC.

The genes are TRBV18 and TRBJ2-6; 8 positions agree with TRBD1. There are 14 residues in the CDR3. Germline V lookup: CDR1 KGHSH, CDR2 LQKENI. V was clipped by 4 bases and J by 11 bases; unmatched bases: 7. The CDR3 DNA is TGTGCCAGCTCACGCCAGGGGGCAGAGGACGTCCTGACTTTC. It codes for CASSRQGAEDVLTF.